Given below is one T cell receptor beta chain in context. What it binds is unknown. This entry belongs to a study of T-cell memory formation after mild COVID-19. Study-level findings and limits: What remained unconfirmed was the SARS-CoV-2 specificity of second-wave clones peaking on day 37. There were some responding clones in pre-infection memory, which suggested that cross-reactive memory had joined.

In TCRdb, the 5' RACE reads were re-called with MiXCR into one record per CDR3 protein. The top ten clones hold 22% of a sample with about 310,000 distinct CDR3 sequences, 15% to 20% of them seen once. The CDR3 extends over 15 amino acids. V lost 2 bases to trimming and J lost 6 bases, with 14 bases between them. The germline CDR1 and CDR2 sequences are SSHAT and FNYEAQ (reference sequence). The source material was PBMCs or a T cell subset sorted from them (not recorded which). The chain recombines TRBV7-7 with TRBJ1-3; no clear D. The TCR was taken from a man aged 18 to 29 who had mild COVID-19 (a few samples of this study predate the infection). Cell type and time point are not known. The CDR3: CASSLTWGIENTIYF. As DNA, the CDR3 is TGTGCCAGCAGCTTAACTTGGGGTATTGAAAACACCATATATTTT.